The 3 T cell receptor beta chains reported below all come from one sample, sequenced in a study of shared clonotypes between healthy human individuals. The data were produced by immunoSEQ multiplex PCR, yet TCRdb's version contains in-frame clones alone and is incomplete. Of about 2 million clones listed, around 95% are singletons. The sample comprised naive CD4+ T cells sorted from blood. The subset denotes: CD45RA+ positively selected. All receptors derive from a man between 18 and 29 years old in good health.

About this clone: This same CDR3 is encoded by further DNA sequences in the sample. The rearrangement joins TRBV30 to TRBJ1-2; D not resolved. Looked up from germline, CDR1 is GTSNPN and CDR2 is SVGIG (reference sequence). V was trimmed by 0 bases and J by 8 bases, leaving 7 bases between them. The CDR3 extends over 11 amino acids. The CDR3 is CAWSVNSGYTF. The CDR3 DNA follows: TGTGCCTGGAGTGTAAACTCGGGCTACACCTTC.

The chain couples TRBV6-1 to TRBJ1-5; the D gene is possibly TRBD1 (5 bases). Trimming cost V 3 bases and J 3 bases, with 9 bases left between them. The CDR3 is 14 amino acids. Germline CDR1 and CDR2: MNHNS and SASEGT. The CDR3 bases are TGTGCCAGCAGTGAGAGGGGAGACAATCAGCCCCAGCATTTT. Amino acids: CASSERGDNQPQHF.

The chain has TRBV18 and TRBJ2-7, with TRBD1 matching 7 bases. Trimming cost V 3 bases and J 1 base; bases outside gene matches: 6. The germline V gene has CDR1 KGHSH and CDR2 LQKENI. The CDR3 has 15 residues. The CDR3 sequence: CASSPRGPPSYEQYF. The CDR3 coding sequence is TGTGCCAGCTCACCGAGGGGGCCACCATCCTACGAGCAGTACTTC.